This T cell receptor beta chain was retrieved from a study of human T cells and chemical hapten exposure. Per the germline V gene, CDR1 is SGHRS and CDR2 is YFSETQ. Trimming pared 7 bases from V and 0 bases from J, leaving 11 bases between. The CDR3 consists of 14 residues. TCRdb reprocessed the RACE reads with MiXCR, giving one entry per CDR3 protein. Of 150,000 to 200,000 distinct CDR3 sequences in the sample, 25% to 35% were seen once. Time point meaning: pre-sensitization, week 0. The treatment denotes: therapeutic diphenylcyclopropenone sensitization with weekly scalp DPC. Only a few counts were recorded for this clonotype.

This sequence originates from a woman aged 30 to 39 with alopecia areata. Some clones in this sample may be carry-over from other donors' samples. The specimen was whole blood, collected in connection with sensitization to the hapten diphenylcyclopropenone (DPC). This rearrangement joins TRBV5-1 to TRBJ2-1, with D maybe TRBD1 (5 bases). CDR3 residues: CASSPDSSYNEQFF. The DNA of the CDR3 is TGCGCCAGCTCCCCCGACAGCTCCTACAATGAGCAGTTCTTC.